The 2 T cell receptor beta chains reported below all come from one sample, sequenced in a study of T cells in women clearing cervical HPV infection. Clones were sequenced by immunoSEQ multiplex PCR, and TCRdb holds only the in-frame ones, with some missing. The sample's table shows fewer than 40,000 clones. The sequenced sample consisted of blood buffy coat. The receptors were gathered from a woman between 18 and 70 years old with a cervical HPV16 infection that either progressed to CIN3+ or cleared (not recorded which).

About this clone: The CDR3 is cut off 3 residues early in the read; its end comes from the germline J gene. V is TRBV7-2 and J is TRBJ2-2; unclear D gene. CDR1 is SGHTA, CDR2 FQGNSA, per germline. This CDR3 has 13 residues. The CDR3 bases that were read are TGTGCCAGCTCGCCACAGCCTAATGAAAAG. It yields the protein CASSPQPNEK. The entire CDR3 is CASSPQPNEKLFF.

Comments on this clone: The missing CDR3 end, 3 residues past where the read stops, is filled in from the germline J gene. The chain couples TRBV5-1 to TRBJ2-7, with a weak D call TRBD2 (6 bases). This CDR3 has 15 residues. V lost 0 bases to trimming and J lost 5 bases, with 15 bases between them. Looked up from germline, CDR1 is SGHRS and CDR2 is YFSETQ. Incomplete CDR3 DNA: TGCGCCAGCAGCTTGGGGGTAAGGAGGGTCCACGAG. Protein sequence: CASSLGVRRVHE. The CDR3 as a whole reads CASSLGVRRVHEQYF.